The 3 T cell receptor beta chains below come from one sample, sequenced in a study of blood T cell repertoires in COVID-19. Sequenced by immunoSEQ multiplex PCR; TCRdb stores in-frame clones only, minus some. This table holds 100,000 to 150,000 clones, approximately 74% found once. The sequenced sample was peripheral blood. These receptors were obtained from a man in his 60s with acute or convalescent COVID-19.

CDR3 in DNA: TGCGCCAGCAGCAAAGAACAGGGCCCTGAGGAAAAACTGTTTTTT. This translates into CASSKEQGPEEKLFF. V gene TRBV5-1 combines with J gene TRBJ1-4, with D perhaps matching TRBD1 (6 bases). The CDR3 runs to 15 residues. Germline CDR1 SGHRS, CDR2 YFSETQ. The V and J ends lost 4 bases and 8 bases respectively, with 18 bases between them.

To note about this clone: Compared with germline, one end of the junction differs, possibly owing to a read error. This rearrangement joins TRBV6-1 to TRBJ2-7; D gene uncertain. The CDR3 spans 14 residues. Germline V lookup: CDR1 MNHNS, CDR2 SASEGT. This chain's CDR3 is CASSEYWAPYEQCF. CDR3 nucleotides: TGTGCCAGCAGTGAATATTGGGCCCCCTACGAGCAGTGCTTC.

This chain joins TRBV6-1 and TRBJ2-1; a possible D gene is TRBD1 (5 bases). The ends were cut back, 3 bases at V and 8 bases at J, with 5 bases in the middle. Per germline, CDR1 MNHNS and CDR2 SASEGT. This CDR3 is 11 amino acids long. CDR3 nucleotides: TGTGCCAGCAGTGACAGGGATGAGCAGTTCTTC. It yields the protein CASSDRDEQFF.